This record covers a single TCR beta chain. The CDR3 is 14 amino acids. CDR1 LNHDA and CDR2 SQIVND come from the germline V gene (reference sequence). The ends lost 6 bases at V and 7 bases at J; junction bases unmatched: 10. The source of the sample is a study of blood T cell repertoires in COVID-19. Study-wide background: Sample material is recorded as cDNA or gDNA derived from T cells, B-cell-depleted T cells, or PBMCs.

Sequencing used immunoSEQ multiplex PCR; TCRdb keeps in-frame clones, though not all of them. The top ten clones hold 6% to 9% of a sample with fewer than 200,000 clones, 84% of them seen once. Sequenced input: peripheral blood. This sequence originates from a man aged 40-49 years who had recovered from COVID-19. This chain links TRBV19 with TRBJ2-7; TRBD1 agrees at 9 bases. CDR3: CASSFRDRETEQYF. CDR3 DNA sequence: TGTGCCAGTAGCTTCCGGGACAGGGAGACGGAGCAGTACTTC.